This T cell receptor (beta chain) is from a study of CD8 T cells in Susac syndrome. cDNA came from roughly 0.53 to 1 ug RNA primed by random hexamers. Each CDR3 protein gets one entry after TCRdb re-called the immunoSEQ multiplex PCR reads with MiXCR. The sample records 170,000 or so distinct CDR3 sequences, roughly 95% being singletons. Trimming removed 5 bases from V and 5 bases from J; junction bases left unmatched: 8. The CDR3 length is 14 residues. The germline V gene has CDR1 LNHDA and CDR2 SQIVND (reference sequence). This TCR was recovered from a human donor with Susac syndrome. This chain joins TRBV19 and TRBJ2-7; 8 nucleotides match TRBD1. Sequencing input: CD4+ T cells from PBMCs. CDR3 coding DNA: TGTGCCAGTAGTCCCCGGACAGGGATCCACGAGCAGTACTTC. It specifies CASSPRTGIHEQYF. The full variable domain, with the rest looked up from reference TRBV19 and TRBJ2-7, is DGGITQSPKYLFRKEGQNVTLSCEQNLNHDAMYWYRQDPGQGLRLIYYSQIVNDFQKGDIAEGYSVSREKKESFPLTVTSAQKNPTAFYLCASSPRTGIHEQYFGPGTRLTVT.